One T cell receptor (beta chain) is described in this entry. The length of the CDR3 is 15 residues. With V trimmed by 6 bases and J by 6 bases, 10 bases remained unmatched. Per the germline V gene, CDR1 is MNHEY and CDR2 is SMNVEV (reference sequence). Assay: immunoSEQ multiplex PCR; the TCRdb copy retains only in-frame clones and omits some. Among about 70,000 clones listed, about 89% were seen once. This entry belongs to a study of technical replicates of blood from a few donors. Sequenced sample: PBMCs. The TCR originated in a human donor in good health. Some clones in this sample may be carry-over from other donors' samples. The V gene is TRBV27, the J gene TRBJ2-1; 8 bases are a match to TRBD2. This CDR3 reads CASRTLSGGSNEQFF. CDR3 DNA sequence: TGTGCCAGCAGGACCCTGAGCGGGGGAAGCAATGAGCAGTTCTTC.